This T cell receptor beta chain stems from a study of cytomegalovirus exposure and HLA in healthy donors (TCRdb year 2017). Regarding the study in general: A later analysis indicated that the roughly 120 validation repertoires were generated on the platform also employed for the roughly 720 repertoires of the first cohort. The aim of the study was to test whether cataloging public T cell receptors could identify signatures of past pathogen exposure. Besides the first cohort of hundreds of subjects, a separate validation cohort made up of about 120 different subjects was used. To predict cytomegalovirus infection status, the study combined high-throughput TCR immunosequencing, statistical association of individual TCRs with disease status, and machine learning. Study-level results and caveats: The study gave a list of about 160 TCR beta chains associated with cytomegalovirus. Cytomegalovirus status was reported to be diagnosed by the classifier with high specificity and sensitivity in both the original and validation cohorts. In vitro tests confirmed that a few of the cytomegalovirus-associated TCR beta chains recognize cytomegalovirus antigens. The validation cohort had no HLA typing available for a later analysis, so co-occurrence within that cohort was assessed over all 110 or so repertoires. The authors suggested that the approach could potentially be extended to other disease states and immunological phenotypes. Of the cluster scores, around 95% were above 0 in a later analysis, which found that TCRs clustered in the first cohort also tended to co-occur in the roughly 130 validation repertoires. Most TCR sequences were observed very rarely across donors, whereas some public TCRs were present in many individuals.

Separate from the roughly 660-subject first cohort, the validation cohort of about 130 subjects was the group to which the donors belonged. The CDR3 measures 17 amino acids from cysteine to phenylalanine. The read is trimmed to its CDR3 DNA, 51 bases read in frame from base 1. Looking up the germline V gene yields CDR1 MDHEN and CDR2 SYDVKM. Ends trimmed: V by 0 bases, J by 4 bases; bases unmatched to a gene: 3. Concerning this clone: No cognate antigen has been identified for it. Per-nucleotide qualities are absent, and no much larger clonotype sits a single base away.

The library was produced with the immunoSEQ multiplex PCR assay. The paper's processing steps were these. A statistical classification framework was developed to diagnose cytomegalovirus status using the catalog of TCR beta chain sequences. TCRdb stores this immuneACCESS table with in-frame sequences only. Part of the clones is absent; in the studies checked, under half of the shortfall reflects unresolved V genes, and no reason is known for the rest. That table is the source of V, J and clone size, and D and trimming were worked out from the DNA. This sample holds 50,000 to 65,000 clones; roughly 95% were observed only once. The top ten clonotypes cover 1% to 1.5% of the sample.

This receptor was taken from a woman aged 18 to 35 in good health and CMV-seronegative. Sequencing was performed on PBMCs. This receptor chain uses TRBV28 and TRBJ2-5, with 15 middle bases fitting TRBD2. Here the CDR3 is given as CASSLWLGLAGGETQYF. The nucleotide sequence reads TGTGCCAGCAGTTTATGGTTGGGACTAGCGGGAGGAGAGACCCAGTACTTC.